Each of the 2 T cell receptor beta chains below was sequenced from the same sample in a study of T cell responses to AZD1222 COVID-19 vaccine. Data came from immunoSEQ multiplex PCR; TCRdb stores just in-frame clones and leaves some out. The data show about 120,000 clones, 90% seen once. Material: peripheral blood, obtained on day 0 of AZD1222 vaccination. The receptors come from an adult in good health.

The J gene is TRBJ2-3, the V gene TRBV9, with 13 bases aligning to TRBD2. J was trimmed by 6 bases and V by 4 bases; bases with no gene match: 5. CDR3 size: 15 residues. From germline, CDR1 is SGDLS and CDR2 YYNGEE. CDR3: CASSRGLAGADTQYF. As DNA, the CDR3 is TGTGCCAGCAGCCGCGGACTAGCGGGAGCGGATACGCAGTATTTT. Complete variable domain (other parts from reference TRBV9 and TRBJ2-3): DSGVTQTPKHLITATGQRVTLRCSPRSGDLSVYWYQQSLDQGLQFLIQYYNGEERAKGNILERFSAQQFPDLHSELNLSSLELGDSALYFCASSRGLAGADTQYFGPGTRLTVL.

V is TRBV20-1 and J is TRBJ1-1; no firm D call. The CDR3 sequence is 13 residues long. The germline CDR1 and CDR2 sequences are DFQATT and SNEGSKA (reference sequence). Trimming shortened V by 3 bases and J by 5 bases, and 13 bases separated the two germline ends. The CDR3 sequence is CSASKDRATEAFF. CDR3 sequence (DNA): TGCAGTGCTAGTAAGGATCGGGCGACTGAAGCTTTCTTT.